What follows describes a single T cell receptor (beta chain). Its antigen is as yet unknown. These data originate in a study of graft-versus-host responses after intestinal transplantation. Study background: The whole recipient group had anti-thymocyte globulin induction followed by tacrolimus and steroids for around 3 years.

The germline V and J ends were trimmed by 2 bases and 7 bases, with 16 bases remaining between them. The CDR3 spans 15 residues. The germline V gene encodes CDR1 SGHRS and CDR2 YFSETQ. Some clones are missing from TCRdb's copy, which holds only in-frame ones; the method was immunoSEQ multiplex PCR. The table has approximately 120,000 clones, around nine tenths seen once. Whole-study findings and limits: Among recipient marrow samples, GvH clones were found; some appeared first in ileum or blood.

The sequence was collected from a human donor who received an intestinal transplant. The sample consisted of unstimulated CD4+ T cells sorted from spleen or lymph node cells, taken before intestinal transplant. The rearrangement uses TRBV5-1 and TRBJ2-1, with a tentative D call TRBD2 (6 bases). DNA for the CDR3: TGCGCCAGCAGCTTTCTTCCGGGACTCCAAAATGAGCAGTTCTTC. This gives the protein CASSFLPGLQNEQFF.